This T cell receptor (beta chain) derives from a study of cytotoxic CD8 clonotypes in ibrutinib-treated CLL. TCRdb's copy holds only in-frame clones and misses some; the assay was immunoSEQ multiplex PCR. The sample yields about 160,000 clones, about four fifths seen once. Study-level results: There were differences in sampling times between sustained-remission and progressing patients.

This clone was seen just once. No antigen is known for it. The germline CDR1 and CDR2 sequences are MNHNY and SVGAGI (reference sequence). V was clipped by 5 bases and J by 1 base; unmatched bases: 4. The CDR3 contains 16 residues. The source material was PBMCs, sampled after 12 months of ibrutinib treatment. This receptor was taken from a human donor with chronic lymphocytic leukemia. The chain couples TRBV6-6 to TRBJ2-1; 11 bases agree with TRBD2. Here the CDR3 DNA reads TGTGCCAGCAGTCTAGCGGGAGGTGATTCCTACAATGAGCAGTTCTTC. This codes for CASSLAGGDSYNEQFF.